The rows below give T cell receptor beta chains drawn from one sample of a study of early T cells in non-severe SARS-CoV-2 infection. TCRdb re-called the 5' RACE reads with MiXCR, one entry per CDR3 protein. The repertoire holds roughly 72,000 distinct CDR3 sequences, with 9.5% to 15% as singletons. The sequencing input was whole blood. Receptors originate from an adult who was a healthcare worker with PCR-confirmed SARS-CoV-2 infection or an uninfected control (not recorded which). Each CDR3 is given with its conserved first and last residue. D genes are given only for firm matches. Not all rows give a size; the values are once, few, many and, for expanded clones, a class.

clone_size	v_call	j_call	d_call	cdr3_aa	cdr3_nt
few	TRBV24-1	TRBJ2-5	-	CATLLRGDQETQYF	TGTGCCACCTTGTTGAGGGGCGACCAAGAGACCCAGTACTTC
many	TRBV5-4	TRBJ2-1	TRBD2	CASSLGGLAGFNEQFF	TGTGCCAGCAGCTTGGGTGGTTTAGCGGGCTTCAATGAGCAGTTCTTC
few	TRBV5-6	TRBJ1-1	-	CASSPRYRVPEAFF	TGTGCCAGCAGCCCCCGGTACAGGGTTCCTGAAGCTTTCTTT
-	TRBV28	TRBJ1-2	TRBD1	CASSLDSGQAYGYTF	TGTGCCAGCAGTTTAGACAGCGGACAGGCCTATGGCTACACCTTC
many	TRBV27	TRBJ2-1	TRBD2	CASSPAGVENEQFF	TGTGCCAGCAGTCCAGCGGGGGTAGAAAATGAGCAGTTCTTC
-	TRBV6-5	TRBJ1-1	TRBD1	CAAGGTEAFF	TGTGCCGCAGGGGGGACTGAAGCTTTCTTT
few	TRBV4-2	TRBJ2-3	TRBD2	CASSHPTRGGGTDTQYF	TGTGCCAGCAGCCACCCGACCCGCGGGGGGGGCACAGATACGCAGTATTTT
-	TRBV28	TRBJ1-1	-	CASGRLGTLRTEAFF	TGTGCCAGCGGGAGACTAGGGACCCTGAGAACTGAAGCTTTCTTT
once	TRBV4-3	TRBJ1-1	-	CASSPKTGSEAFF	TGCGCCAGCAGCCCTAAAACAGGGTCTGAAGCTTTCTTT
many	TRBV2	TRBJ1-1	TRBD1	CASSEDRATEAFF	TGTGCCAGCAGTGAGGACAGGGCCACTGAAGCTTTCTTT
-	TRBV28	TRBJ1-5	-	CASRDPDNQPQHF	TGTGCCAGCAGGGACCCCGACAATCAGCCCCAGCATTTT
few	TRBV6-2/TRBV6-3	TRBJ2-7	-	CASSYHQVGLNYEQYF	TGTGCCAGCAGTTACCACCAGGTGGGTCTCAACTACGAGCAGTACTTC
many	TRBV7-9	TRBJ2-5	TRBD1	CASSLARQGRETQYF	TGTGCCAGCAGCTTAGCCCGACAGGGTCGGGAGACCCAGTACTTC
many	TRBV9	TRBJ2-7	-	CASSVEGKGEQYF	TGTGCCAGCAGCGTAGAGGGGAAAGGCGAGCAGTACTTC
few	TRBV6-2/TRBV6-3	TRBJ2-1	-	CASSSPSSSYNEQFF	TGTGCCAGCAGCTCCCCTTCGAGCTCCTACAATGAGCAGTTCTTC
many	TRBV7-8	TRBJ2-1	TRBD2	CASSLPREDEQFF	TGTGCCAGCAGCTTACCACGGGAGGATGAGCAGTTCTTC
many	TRBV28	TRBJ2-1	-	CASSFFNEQFF	TGTGCCAGCAGTTTTTTCAATGAGCAGTTCTTC
-	TRBV20-1	TRBJ2-4	-	CSARDPKDSGTKNIQYF	TGCAGTGCTAGAGACCCCAAAGACTCAGGGACCAAAAACATTCAGTACTTC
-	TRBV5-1	TRBJ1-4	TRBD1	CASSAGQGNEKLFF	TGCGCCAGCAGCGCGGGACAGGGGAATGAAAAACTGTTTTTT
few	TRBV6-1	TRBJ1-2	-	CASSASYGYTF	TGTGCCAGCAGTGCCTCCTATGGCTACACCTTC
-	TRBV29-1	TRBJ1-1	TRBD1	CSGSQDRGRLTEAFF	TGCAGCGGGAGTCAAGACAGGGGGAGGTTGACTGAAGCTTTCTTT
few	TRBV7-2	TRBJ1-1	-	CASSSRDSRIEAFF	TGTGCCAGCAGCTCCAGGGACTCCCGGATTGAAGCTTTCTTT
many	TRBV27	TRBJ2-6	-	CASSFASGANVLTF	TGTGCCAGCAGTTTTGCCTCTGGGGCCAACGTCCTGACTTTC
-	TRBV7-2	TRBJ1-2	-	CASGGGQTYGYTF	TGTGCCAGCGGCGGAGGGCAGACCTATGGCTACACCTTC
many	TRBV6-5	TRBJ2-2	-	CASSYYGQRNTGELFF	TGTGCCAGCAGTTACTACGGGCAGAGGAACACCGGGGAGCTGTTTTTT
-	TRBV7-9	TRBJ1-6	-	CASTYDQSPLHF	TGTGCCAGCACCTATGATCAATCACCCCTCCACTTT
few	TRBV9	TRBJ2-5	-	CASSVDGRETQYF	TGTGCCAGCAGCGTAGACGGCAGGGAGACCCAGTACTTC